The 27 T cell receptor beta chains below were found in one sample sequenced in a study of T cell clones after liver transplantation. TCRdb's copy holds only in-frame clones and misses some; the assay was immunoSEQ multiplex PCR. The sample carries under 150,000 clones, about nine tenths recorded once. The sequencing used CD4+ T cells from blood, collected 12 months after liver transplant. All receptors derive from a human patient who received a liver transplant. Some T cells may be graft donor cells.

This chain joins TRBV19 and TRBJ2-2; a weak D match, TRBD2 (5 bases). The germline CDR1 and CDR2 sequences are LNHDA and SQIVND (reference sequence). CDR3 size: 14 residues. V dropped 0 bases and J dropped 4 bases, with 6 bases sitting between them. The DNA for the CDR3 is TGTGCCAGTAGTATAGATACTAGCACCGGGGAGCTGTTTTTT. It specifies CASSIDTSTGELFF.

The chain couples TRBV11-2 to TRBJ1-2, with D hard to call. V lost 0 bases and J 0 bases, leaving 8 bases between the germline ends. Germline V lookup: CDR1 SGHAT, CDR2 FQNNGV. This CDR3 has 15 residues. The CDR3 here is CASSLESSANYGYTF. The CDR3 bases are TGTGCCAGCAGCTTAGAGAGCTCAGCTAACTATGGCTACACCTTC.

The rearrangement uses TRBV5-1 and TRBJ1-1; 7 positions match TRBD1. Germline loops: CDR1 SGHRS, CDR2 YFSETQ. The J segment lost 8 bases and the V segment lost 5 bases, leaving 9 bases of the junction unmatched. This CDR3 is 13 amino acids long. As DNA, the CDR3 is TGCGCCAGCAGAATACAGGGGACCGCGGAAGCTTTCTTT. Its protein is CASRIQGTAEAFF.

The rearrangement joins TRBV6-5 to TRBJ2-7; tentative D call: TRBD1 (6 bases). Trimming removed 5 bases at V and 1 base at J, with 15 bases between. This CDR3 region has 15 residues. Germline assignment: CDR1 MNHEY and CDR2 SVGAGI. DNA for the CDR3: TGTGCCAGCAGTCGGAGCCGGGACAAATCCTACGAGCAGTACTTC. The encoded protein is CASSRSRDKSYEQYF.

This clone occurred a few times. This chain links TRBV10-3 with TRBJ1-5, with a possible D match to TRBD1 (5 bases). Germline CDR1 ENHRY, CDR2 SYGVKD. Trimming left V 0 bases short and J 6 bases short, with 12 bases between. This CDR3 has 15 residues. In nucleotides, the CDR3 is TGTGCCATCAGTGAGTCGAGTGCGGGGGGTCAGCCCCAGCATTTT. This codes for CAISESSAGGQPQHF.

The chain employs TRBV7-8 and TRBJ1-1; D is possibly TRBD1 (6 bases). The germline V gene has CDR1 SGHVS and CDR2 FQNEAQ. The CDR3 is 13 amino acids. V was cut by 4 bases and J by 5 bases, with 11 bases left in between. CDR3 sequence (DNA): TGTGCCAGCAGCTCGACAGGACGAACTGAAGCTTTCTTT. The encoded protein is CASSSTGRTEAFF.

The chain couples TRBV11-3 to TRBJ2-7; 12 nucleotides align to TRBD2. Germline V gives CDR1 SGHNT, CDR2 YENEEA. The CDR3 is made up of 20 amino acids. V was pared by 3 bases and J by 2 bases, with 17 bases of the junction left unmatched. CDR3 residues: CASSLTDRYRLAGEAYEQYF. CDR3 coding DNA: TGTGCCAGCAGCTTGACCGACCGATATCGACTAGCGGGAGAGGCCTACGAGCAGTACTTC.

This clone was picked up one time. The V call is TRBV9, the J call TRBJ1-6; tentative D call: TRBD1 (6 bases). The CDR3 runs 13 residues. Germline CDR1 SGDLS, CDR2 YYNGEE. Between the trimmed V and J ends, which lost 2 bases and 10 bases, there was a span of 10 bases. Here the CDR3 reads CASSVGQNSPLHF. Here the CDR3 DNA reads TGTGCCAGCAGCGTGGGACAAAACTCACCCCTCCACTTT.

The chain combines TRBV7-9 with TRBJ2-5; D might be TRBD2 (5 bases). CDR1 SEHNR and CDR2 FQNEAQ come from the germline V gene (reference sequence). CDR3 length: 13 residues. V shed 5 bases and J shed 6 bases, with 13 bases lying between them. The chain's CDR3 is CASSRDVRKTQYF. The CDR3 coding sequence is TGTGCCAGCAGCCGGGATGTGCGTAAGACCCAGTACTTC. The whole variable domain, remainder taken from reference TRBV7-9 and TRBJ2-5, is DTGVSQNPRHKITKRGQNVTFRCDPISEHNRLYWYRQTLGQGPEFLTYFQNEAQLEKSRLLSDRFSAERPKGSFSTLEIQRTEQGDSAMYLCASSRDVRKTQYFGPGTRLLVL.

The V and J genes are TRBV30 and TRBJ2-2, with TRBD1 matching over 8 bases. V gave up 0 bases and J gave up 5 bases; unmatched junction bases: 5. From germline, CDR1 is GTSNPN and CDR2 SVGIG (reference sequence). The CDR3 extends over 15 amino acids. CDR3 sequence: CAWSVQGGATGELFF. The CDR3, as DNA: TGTGCCTGGAGTGTACAGGGGGGAGCGACCGGGGAGCTGTTTTTT.

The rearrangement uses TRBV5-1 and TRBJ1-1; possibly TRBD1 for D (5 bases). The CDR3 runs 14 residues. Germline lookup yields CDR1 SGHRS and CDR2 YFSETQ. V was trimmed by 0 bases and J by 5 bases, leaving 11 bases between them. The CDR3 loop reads CASSLAGGGTEAFF. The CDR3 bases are TGCGCCAGCAGCTTGGCTGGGGGAGGTACTGAAGCTTTCTTT.

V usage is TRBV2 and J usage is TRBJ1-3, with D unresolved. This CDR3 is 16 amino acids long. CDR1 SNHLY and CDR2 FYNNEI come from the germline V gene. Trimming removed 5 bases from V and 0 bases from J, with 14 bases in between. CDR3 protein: CASSSDGPFSGNTIYF. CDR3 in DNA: TGTGCCAGCAGTTCGGACGGTCCCTTCTCTGGAAACACCATATATTTT.

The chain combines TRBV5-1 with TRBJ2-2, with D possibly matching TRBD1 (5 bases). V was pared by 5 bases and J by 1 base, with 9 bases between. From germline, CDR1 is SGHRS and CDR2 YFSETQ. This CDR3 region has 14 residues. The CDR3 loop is CASRDGQNTGELFF. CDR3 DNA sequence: TGCGCCAGCAGAGACGGACAGAACACCGGGGAGCTGTTTTTT.

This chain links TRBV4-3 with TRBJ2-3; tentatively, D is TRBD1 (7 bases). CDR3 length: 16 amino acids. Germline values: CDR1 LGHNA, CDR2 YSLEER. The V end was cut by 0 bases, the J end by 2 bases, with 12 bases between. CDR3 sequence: CASSQETGRSTDTQYF. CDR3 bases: TGCGCCAGCAGCCAAGAGACAGGGAGGTCCACAGATACGCAGTATTTT.

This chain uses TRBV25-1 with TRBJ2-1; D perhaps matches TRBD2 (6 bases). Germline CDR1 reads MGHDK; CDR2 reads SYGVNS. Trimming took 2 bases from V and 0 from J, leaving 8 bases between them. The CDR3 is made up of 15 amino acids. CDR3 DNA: TGTGCCAGCAGTGAACCCGGGAGCTCCTACAATGAGCAGTTCTTC. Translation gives CASSEPGSSYNEQFF.

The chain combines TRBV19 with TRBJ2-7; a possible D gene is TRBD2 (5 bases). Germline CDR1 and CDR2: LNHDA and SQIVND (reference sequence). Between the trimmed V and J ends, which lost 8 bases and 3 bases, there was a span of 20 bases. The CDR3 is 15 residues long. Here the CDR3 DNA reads TGTGCCAGTCGACCGGCGGGCGGGCCTAACTACGAGCAGTACTTC. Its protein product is CASRPAGGPNYEQYF. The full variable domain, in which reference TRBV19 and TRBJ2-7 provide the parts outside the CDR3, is DGGITQSPKYLFRKEGQNVTLSCEQNLNHDAMYWYRQDPGQGLRLIYYSQIVNDFQKGDIAEGYSVSREKKESFPLTVTSAQKNPTAFYLCASRPAGGPNYEQYFGPGTRLTVT.

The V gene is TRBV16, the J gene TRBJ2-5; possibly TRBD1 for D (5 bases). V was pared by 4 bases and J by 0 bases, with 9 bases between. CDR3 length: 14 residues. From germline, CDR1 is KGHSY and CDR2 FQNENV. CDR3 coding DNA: TGTGCCAGCAGCCCGAACAGGAACCAAGAGACCCAGTACTTC. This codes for CASSPNRNQETQYF.

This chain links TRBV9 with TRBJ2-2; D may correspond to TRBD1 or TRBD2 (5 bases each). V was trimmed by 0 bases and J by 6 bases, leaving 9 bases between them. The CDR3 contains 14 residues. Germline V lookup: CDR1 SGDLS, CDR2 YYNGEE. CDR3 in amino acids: CASSVAWGSGELFF. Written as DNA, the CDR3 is TGTGCCAGCAGCGTAGCTTGGGGGTCCGGGGAGCTGTTTTTT.

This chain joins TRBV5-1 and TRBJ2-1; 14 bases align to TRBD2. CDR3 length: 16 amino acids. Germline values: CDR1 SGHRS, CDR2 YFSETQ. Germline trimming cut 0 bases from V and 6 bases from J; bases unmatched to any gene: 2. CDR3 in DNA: TGCGCCAGCAGCTTGGGGACTAGCGGGAGGAGCAATGAGCAGTTCTTC. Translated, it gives CASSLGTSGRSNEQFF.

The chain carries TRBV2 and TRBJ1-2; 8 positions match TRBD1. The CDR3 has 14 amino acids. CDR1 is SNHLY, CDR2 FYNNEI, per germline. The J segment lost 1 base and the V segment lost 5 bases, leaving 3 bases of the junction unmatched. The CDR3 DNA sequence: TGTGCCAGCAGTACCGGACAGGGTAACTATGGCTACACCTTC. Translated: CASSTGQGNYGYTF.

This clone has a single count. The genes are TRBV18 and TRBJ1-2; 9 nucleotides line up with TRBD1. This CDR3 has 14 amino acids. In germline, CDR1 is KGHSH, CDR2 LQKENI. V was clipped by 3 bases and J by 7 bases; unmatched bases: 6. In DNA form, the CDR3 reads TGTGCCAGCTCACCCAAACAGGGGGCGGCTGGCTACACCTTC. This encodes CASSPKQGAAGYTF. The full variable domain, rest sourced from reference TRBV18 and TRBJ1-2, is NAGVMQNPRHLVRRRGQEARLRCSPMKGHSHVYWYRQLPEEGLKFMVYLQKENIIDESGMPKERFSAEFPKEGPSILRIQQVVRGDSAAYFCASSPKQGAAGYTFGSGTRLTVV.

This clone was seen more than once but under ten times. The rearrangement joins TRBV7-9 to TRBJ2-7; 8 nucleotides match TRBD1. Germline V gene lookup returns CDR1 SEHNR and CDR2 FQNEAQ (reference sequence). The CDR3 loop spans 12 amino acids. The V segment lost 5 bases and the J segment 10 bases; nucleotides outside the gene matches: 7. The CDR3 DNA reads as TGTGCCAGCAGCATGGGACAGGCCAGTCAGTACTTC. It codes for CASSMGQASQYF.

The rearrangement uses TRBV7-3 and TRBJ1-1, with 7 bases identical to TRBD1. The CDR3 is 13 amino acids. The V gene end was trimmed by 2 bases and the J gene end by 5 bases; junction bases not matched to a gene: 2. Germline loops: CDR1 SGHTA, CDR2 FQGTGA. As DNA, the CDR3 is TGTGCCAGCAGCTTACGACAGGGTACTGAAGCTTTCTTT. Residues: CASSLRQGTEAFF. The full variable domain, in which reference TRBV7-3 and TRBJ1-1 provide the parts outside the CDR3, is GAGVSQTPSNKVTEKGKYVELRCDPISGHTALYWYRQSLGQGPEFLIYFQGTGAADDSGLPNDRFFAVRPEGSVSTLKIQRTERGDSAVYLCASSLRQGTEAFFGQGTRLTVV.

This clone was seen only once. CDR3 nucleotides: TGTGCCAGTAGTATGGGGGACAGTGACACCGGGGAGCTGTTTTTT. Its translation: CASSMGDSDTGELFF. This rearrangement joins TRBV19 to TRBJ2-2; 7 bases are shared with TRBD1. The CDR3 totals 15 residues. Germline V lookup: CDR1 LNHDA, CDR2 SQIVND (reference sequence). V lost 3 bases, J lost 3 bases, and 4 bases stayed unmatched.

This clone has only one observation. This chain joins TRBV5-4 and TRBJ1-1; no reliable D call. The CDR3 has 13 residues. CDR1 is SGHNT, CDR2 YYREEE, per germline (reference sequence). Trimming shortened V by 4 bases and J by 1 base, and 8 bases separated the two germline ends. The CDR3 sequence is CASSGPGNTEAFF. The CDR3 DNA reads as TGTGCCAGCAGCGGGCCGGGGAACACTGAAGCTTTCTTT.

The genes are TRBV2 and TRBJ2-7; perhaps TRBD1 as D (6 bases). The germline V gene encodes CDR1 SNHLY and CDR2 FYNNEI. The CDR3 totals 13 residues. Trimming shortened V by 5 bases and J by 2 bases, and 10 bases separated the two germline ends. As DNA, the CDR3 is TGTGCCAGCAGTAGGGACATCCCCTACGAGCAGTACTTC. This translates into CASSRDIPYEQYF. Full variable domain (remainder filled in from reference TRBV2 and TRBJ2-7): EPEVTQTPSHQVTQMGQEVILRCVPISNHLYFYWYRQILGQKVEFLVSFYNNEISEKSEIFDDQFSVERPDGSNFTLKIRSTKLEDSAMYFCASSRDIPYEQYFGPGTRLTVT.

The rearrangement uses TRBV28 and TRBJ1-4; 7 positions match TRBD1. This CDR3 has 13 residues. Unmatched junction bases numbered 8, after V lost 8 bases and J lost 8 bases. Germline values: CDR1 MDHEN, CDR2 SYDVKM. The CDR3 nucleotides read TGTGCCAGCCAAGGGACAGTACACGAAAAACTGTTTTTT. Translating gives CASQGTVHEKLFF.